These T cell receptor beta chains were read from a single sample in a study of cytotoxic CD8 clonotypes in ibrutinib-treated CLL. Produced via immunoSEQ multiplex PCR; TCRdb's table is partial and in-frame only. Of under 200,000 clones listed, about four fifths are singletons. This specimen consisted of PBMCs, obtained after 12 months of ibrutinib treatment. The receptors were gathered from a human donor with chronic lymphocytic leukemia. Both conserved end residues are part of each CDR3. A D gene is named only where the DNA matches it firmly. Some rows mark clone size as missing; the rest say once, few, many or name a class of expanded clone.

>TRBJ1-6|TRBV5-1|-|-
CASQASASGNSPLHF
TGCGCCAGCCAAGCCAGCGCAAGTGGAAATTCACCCCTCCACTTT
>TRBJ2-7|TRBV7-9|once|TRBD1
CASSDPGTGYEQYF
TGTGCCAGCAGTGATCCCGGGACAGGATATGAGCAGTACTTC
>TRBJ2-1|TRBV5-1|-|TRBD1
CASSHGTGRQDEQFF
TGCGCCAGCAGTCACGGGACAGGGAGGCAGGATGAGCAGTTCTTC
>TRBJ1-1|TRBV6-1|-|-
CASSEGGREAFF
TGTGCCAGCAGTGAAGGGGGCAGGGAAGCTTTCTTT
>TRBJ2-3|TRBV6-5|-|-
CASSYTGISSTDTQYF
TGTGCCAGCAGTTACACAGGCATCTCTAGCACAGATACGCAGTATTTT
>TRBJ2-5|TRBV5-8|-|TRBD1
CASSQGQGGETQYF
TGTGCCAGCAGCCAAGGACAGGGCGGGGAGACCCAGTACTTC
>TRBJ1-1|TRBV11-2|-|TRBD1
CASSFQGARNEAFF
TGTGCCAGCAGCTTTCAGGGGGCGCGGAATGAAGCTTTCTTT
>TRBJ1-2|TRBV6-6|-|TRBD1
CASSYKAGGLYGYTF
TGTGCCAGCAGTTACAAGGCAGGGGGTTTGTATGGCTACACCTTC
>TRBJ2-2|TRBV4-1|-|-
CASSQEPGIRTGELFF
TGCGCCAGCAGCCAAGAGCCCGGGATTAGAACCGGGGAGCTGTTTTTT
>TRBJ2-5|TRBV2|-|-
CASSTGPYGTQYF
TGTGCCAGTTCGACTGGGCCGTACGGGACCCAGTACTTC
>TRBJ2-5|TRBV9|few|-
CASSVGIVGTQETQYF
TGTGCCAGCAGCGTCGGTATAGTGGGGACTCAAGAGACCCAGTACTTC
>TRBJ1-1|TRBV6-9|-|-
CASGSGPQNTEAFF
TGTGCCAGCGGCTCCGGGCCTCAAAACACTGAAGCTTTCTTT
>TRBJ2-7|TRBV19|-|-
CASSISLGSTYEQYF
TGTGCCAGTAGTATAAGCCTGGGCTCTACCTACGAGCAGTACTTC
>TRBJ1-5|TRBV19|-|TRBD1
CASSPRTWDRRDNQPQHF
TGTGCCAGTAGTCCACGGACCTGGGACAGGAGGGACAATCAGCCCCAGCATTTT
>TRBJ2-2|TRBV28|-|TRBD1
CASKIQGGELFF
TGTGCCAGCAAAATACAGGGGGGGGAGCTGTTTTTT
>TRBJ2-7|TRBV18|once|-
CASSPRAGEQYF
TGTGCCAGCTCACCACGGGCCGGCGAGCAGTACTTC
>TRBJ2-5|TRBV7-3|-|-
CASSGGAGETQYF
TGTGCCAGCAGCGGGGGGGCCGGAGAGACCCAGTACTTC
>TRBJ1-1|TRBV5-5|-|-
CASSLDWWTALGTEAFF
TGTGCCAGCAGCTTGGATTGGTGGACCGCCCTAGGAACTGAAGCTTTCTTT
>TRBJ2-4|TRBV27|-|TRBD1
CASRGQGAYIQYF
TGTGCCAGCAGGGGACAGGGGGCATACATTCAGTACTTC
>TRBJ2-3|TRBV11-3|once|-
CASSLEVGADTQYF
TGTGCCAGCAGCTTAGAGGTAGGGGCAGATACGCAGTATTTT
>TRBJ2-3|TRBV15|-|-
CATSRDVTDTQYF
TGTGCCACCAGCAGAGACGTCACAGATACGCAGTATTTT
>TRBJ1-3|TRBV25-1|-|-
CASTSWVAGNTIYF
TGTGCCAGCACCTCATGGGTGGCTGGAAACACCATATATTTT
>TRBJ1-3|TRBV6-5|-|-
CASTDGFSGNTIYF
TGTGCCAGCACCGACGGTTTCTCTGGAAACACCATATATTTT
>TRBJ2-3|TRBV11-2|-|-
CASSLNFLAGAPPDTQYF
TGTGCCAGCAGCTTAAATTTTTTGGCGGGCGCGCCACCAGATACGCAGTATTTT